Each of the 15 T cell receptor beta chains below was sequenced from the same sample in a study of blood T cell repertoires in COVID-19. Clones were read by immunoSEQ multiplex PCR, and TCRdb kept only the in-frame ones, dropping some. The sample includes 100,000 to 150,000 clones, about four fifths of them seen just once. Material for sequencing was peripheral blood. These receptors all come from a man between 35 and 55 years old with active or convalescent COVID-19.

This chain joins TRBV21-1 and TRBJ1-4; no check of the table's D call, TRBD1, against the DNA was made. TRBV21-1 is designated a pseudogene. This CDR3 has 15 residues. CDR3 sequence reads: CASSKAGQRNEKLFF. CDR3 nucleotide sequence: TGTGCCAGCAGCAAAGCGGGACAGAGGAATGAAAAACTGTTTTTT.

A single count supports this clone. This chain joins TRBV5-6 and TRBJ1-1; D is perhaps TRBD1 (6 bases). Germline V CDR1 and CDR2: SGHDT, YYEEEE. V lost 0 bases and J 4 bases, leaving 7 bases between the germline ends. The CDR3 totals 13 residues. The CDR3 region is CASSLGGLTEAFF. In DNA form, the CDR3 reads TGTGCCAGCAGCTTGGGGGGGCTCACTGAAGCTTTCTTT.

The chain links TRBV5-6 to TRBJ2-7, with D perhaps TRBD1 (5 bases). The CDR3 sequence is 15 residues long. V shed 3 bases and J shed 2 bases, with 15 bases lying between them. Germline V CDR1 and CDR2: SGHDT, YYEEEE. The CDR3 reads CASSWGQGSTYEQYF. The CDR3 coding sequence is TGTGCCAGCAGCTGGGGCCAGGGAAGTACCTACGAGCAGTACTTC.

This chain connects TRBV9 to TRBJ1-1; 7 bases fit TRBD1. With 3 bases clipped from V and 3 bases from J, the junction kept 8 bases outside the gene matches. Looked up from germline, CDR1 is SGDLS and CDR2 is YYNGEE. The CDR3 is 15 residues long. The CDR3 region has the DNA TGTGCCAGCAGCGGACAGGGTGGGAAAGACACTGAAGCTTTCTTT. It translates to CASSGQGGKDTEAFF.

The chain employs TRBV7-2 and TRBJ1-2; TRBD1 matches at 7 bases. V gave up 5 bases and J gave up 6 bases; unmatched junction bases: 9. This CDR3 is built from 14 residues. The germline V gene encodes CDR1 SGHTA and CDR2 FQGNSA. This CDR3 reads CASSGRGDFDGYTF. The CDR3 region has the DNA TGTGCCAGCAGCGGCAGGGGGGACTTCGATGGCTACACCTTC. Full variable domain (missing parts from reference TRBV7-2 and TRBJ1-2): GAGVSQSPSNKVTEKGKDVELRCDPISGHTALYWYRQSLGQGLEFLIYFQGNSAPDKSGLPSDRFSAERTGGSVSTLTIQRTQQEDSAVYLCASSGRGDFDGYTFGSGTRLTVV.

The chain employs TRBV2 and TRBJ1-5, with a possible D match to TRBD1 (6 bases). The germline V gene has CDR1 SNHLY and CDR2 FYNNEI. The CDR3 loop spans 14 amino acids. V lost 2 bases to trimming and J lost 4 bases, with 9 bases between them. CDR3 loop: CASSERTANQPQHF. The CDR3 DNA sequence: TGTGCCAGCAGTGAAAGGACAGCTAATCAGCCCCAGCATTTT.

CDR3 region: CASSPYGTGTLSYNSPLHF. CDR3 coding DNA: TGTGCCAGCAGTCCGTACGGGACAGGGACCCTCTCCTATAATTCACCCCTCCACTTT. The chain links TRBV27 to TRBJ1-6; 9 bases agree with TRBD1. From germline, CDR1 is MNHEY and CDR2 SMNVEV (reference sequence). This CDR3 spans 19 amino acids. J lost 0 bases, V lost 5 bases, and 11 bases had no gene match.

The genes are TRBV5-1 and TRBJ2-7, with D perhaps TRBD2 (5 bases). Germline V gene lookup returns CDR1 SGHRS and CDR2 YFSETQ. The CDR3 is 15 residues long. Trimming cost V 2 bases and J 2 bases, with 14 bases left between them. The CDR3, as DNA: TGCGCCAGCAGCTTAAGTGACCCCGGGGCCTACGAGCAGTACTTC. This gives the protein CASSLSDPGAYEQYF.

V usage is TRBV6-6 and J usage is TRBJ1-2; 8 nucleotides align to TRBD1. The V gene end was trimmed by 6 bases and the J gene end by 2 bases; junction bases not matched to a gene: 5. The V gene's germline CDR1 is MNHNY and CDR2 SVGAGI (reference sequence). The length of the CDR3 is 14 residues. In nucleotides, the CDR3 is TGTGCCAGCAGGACAGGGGCCGGGAACTATGGCTACACCTTC. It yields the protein CASRTGAGNYGYTF.

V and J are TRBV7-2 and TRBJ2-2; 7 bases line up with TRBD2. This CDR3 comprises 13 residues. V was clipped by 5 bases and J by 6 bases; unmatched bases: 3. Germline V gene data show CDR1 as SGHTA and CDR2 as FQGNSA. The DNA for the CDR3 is TGTGCCAGCAGCCCCCGGGGGGCCGGGGAGCTGTTTTTT. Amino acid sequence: CASSPRGAGELFF. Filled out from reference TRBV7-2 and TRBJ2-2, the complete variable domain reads GAGVSQSPSNKVTEKGKDVELRCDPISGHTALYWYRQSLGQGLEFLIYFQGNSAPDKSGLPSDRFSAERTGGSVSTLTIQRTQQEDSAVYLCASSPRGAGELFFGEGSRLTVL.

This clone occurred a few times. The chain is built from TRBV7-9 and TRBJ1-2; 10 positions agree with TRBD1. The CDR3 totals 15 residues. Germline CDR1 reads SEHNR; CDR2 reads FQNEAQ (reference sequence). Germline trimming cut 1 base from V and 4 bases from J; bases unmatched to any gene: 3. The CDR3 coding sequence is TGTGCCAGCAGCTTAGGGACAGGGGGAGTCTATGGCTACACCTTC. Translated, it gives CASSLGTGGVYGYTF.

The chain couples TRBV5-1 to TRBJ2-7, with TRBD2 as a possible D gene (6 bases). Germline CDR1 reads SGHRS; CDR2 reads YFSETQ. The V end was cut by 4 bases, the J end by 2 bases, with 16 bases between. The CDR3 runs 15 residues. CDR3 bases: TGCGCCAGCAGCCTAGGTGGGACTGGAACCTACGAGCAGTACTTC. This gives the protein CASSLGGTGTYEQYF.

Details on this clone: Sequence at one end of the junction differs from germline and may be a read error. In nucleotides, the CDR3 is TGTGCCAGCAGTTTAGCGGGGAGTAATGAGCAGTTCTTC. It is translated as CASSLAGSNEQFF. The chain recombines TRBV7-7 with TRBJ2-1; 8 positions match TRBD2. The germline CDR1 and CDR2 sequences are SSHAT and FNYEAQ (reference sequence). This CDR3 contains 13 residues.

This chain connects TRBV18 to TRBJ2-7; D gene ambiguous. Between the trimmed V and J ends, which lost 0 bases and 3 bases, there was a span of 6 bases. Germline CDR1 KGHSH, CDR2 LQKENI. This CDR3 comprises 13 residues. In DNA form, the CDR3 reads TGTGCCAGCTCACCACCGACTGTCTACGAGCAGTACTTC. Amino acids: CASSPPTVYEQYF.

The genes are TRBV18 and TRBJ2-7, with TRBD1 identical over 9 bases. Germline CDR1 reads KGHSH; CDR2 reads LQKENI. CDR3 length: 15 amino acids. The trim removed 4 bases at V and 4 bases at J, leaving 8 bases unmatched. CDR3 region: CASSRVSGTGYEQYF. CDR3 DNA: TGTGCCAGCTCACGAGTCTCCGGGACAGGGTACGAGCAGTACTTC. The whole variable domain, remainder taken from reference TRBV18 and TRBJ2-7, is NAGVMQNPRHLVRRRGQEARLRCSPMKGHSHVYWYRQLPEEGLKFMVYLQKENIIDESGMPKERFSAEFPKEGPSILRIQQVVRGDSAAYFCASSRVSGTGYEQYFGPGTRLTVT.